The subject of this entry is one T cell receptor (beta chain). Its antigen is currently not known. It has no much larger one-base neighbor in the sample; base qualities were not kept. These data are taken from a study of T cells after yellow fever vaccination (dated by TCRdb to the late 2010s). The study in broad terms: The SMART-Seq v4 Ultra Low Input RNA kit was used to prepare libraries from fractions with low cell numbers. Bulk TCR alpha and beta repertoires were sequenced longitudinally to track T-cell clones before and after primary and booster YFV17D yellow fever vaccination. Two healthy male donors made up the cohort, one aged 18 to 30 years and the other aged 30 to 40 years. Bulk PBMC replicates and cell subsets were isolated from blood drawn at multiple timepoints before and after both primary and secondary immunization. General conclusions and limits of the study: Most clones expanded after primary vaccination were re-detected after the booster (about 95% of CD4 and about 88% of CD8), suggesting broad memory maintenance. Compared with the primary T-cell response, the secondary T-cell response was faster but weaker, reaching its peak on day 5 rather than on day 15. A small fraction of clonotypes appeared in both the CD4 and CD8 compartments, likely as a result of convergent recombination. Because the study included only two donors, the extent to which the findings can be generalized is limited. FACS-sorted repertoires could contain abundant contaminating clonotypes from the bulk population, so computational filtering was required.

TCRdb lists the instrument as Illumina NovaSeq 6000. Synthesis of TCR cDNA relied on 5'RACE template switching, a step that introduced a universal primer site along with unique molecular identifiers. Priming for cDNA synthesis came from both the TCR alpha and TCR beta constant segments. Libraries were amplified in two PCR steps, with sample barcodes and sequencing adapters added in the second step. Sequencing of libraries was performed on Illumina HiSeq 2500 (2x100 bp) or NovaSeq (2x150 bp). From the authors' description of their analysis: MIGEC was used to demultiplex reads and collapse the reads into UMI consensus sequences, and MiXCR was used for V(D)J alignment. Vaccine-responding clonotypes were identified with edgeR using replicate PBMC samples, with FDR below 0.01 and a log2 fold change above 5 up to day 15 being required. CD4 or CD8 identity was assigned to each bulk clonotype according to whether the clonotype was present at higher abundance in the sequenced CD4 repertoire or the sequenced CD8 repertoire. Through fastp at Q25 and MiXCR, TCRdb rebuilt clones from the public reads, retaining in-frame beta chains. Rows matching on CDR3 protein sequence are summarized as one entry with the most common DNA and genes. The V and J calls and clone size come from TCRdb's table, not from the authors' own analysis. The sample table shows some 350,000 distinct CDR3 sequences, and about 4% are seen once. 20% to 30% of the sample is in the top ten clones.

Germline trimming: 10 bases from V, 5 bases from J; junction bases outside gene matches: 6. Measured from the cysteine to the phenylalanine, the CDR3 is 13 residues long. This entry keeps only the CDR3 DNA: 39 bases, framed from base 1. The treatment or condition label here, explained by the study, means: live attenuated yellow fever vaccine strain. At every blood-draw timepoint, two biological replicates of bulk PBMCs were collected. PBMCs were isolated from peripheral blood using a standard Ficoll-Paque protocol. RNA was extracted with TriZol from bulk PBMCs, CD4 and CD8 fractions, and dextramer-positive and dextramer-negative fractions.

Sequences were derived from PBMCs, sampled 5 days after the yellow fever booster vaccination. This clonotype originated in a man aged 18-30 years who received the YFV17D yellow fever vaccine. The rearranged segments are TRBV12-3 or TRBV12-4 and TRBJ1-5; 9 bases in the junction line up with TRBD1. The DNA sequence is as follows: TGTGCCATCAGACAGGGGGAGCATCAGCCCCAGCATTTT. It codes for CAIRQGEHQPQHF.